The 21 T cell receptor beta chains below were found in one sample sequenced in a study of human T cells and chemical hapten exposure. TCRdb re-called the RACE reads through MiXCR, storing one row per CDR3 protein. The table has some 82,000 distinct CDR3 sequences, more than 6.5% seen once; the top ten hold 1% to 1.5%. Indicated time point: patch test 2, 6 weeks after DPC sensitization. This sample's treatment: therapeutic diphenylcyclopropenone sensitization with weekly scalp DPC. Sequencing used whole blood, obtained in connection with sensitization to the hapten diphenylcyclopropenone (DPC). Every receptor here comes from a woman in her 30s with alopecia areata. Some clones in this sample may be carry-over from other donors' samples.

Regarding this clonotype: A much larger clone differs from this one at a single base, so this may be a read error. The chain uses TRBV9 and TRBJ2-3; unclear D gene. The CDR3 consists of 14 residues. Germline V gives CDR1 SGDLS, CDR2 YYNGEE. The CDR3 DNA is TGTGCCAGCAGCGTAGACCTAGTCACAGATACGCGGTATTTT. It is translated as CASSVDLVTDTRYF.

This clonotype occurred many times. The chain has TRBV6-6 and TRBJ2-1, with TRBD2 matching 8 bases. The CDR3 length is 13 residues. With V trimmed by 7 bases and J by 10 bases, 9 bases remained unmatched. Per germline, CDR1 MNHNY and CDR2 SVGAGI (reference sequence). The CDR3 coding sequence is TGTGCCAGCACTCCACGGGGGGGCGGGGAGCAGTTCTTC. It is translated as CASTPRGGGEQFF.

This clonotype was picked up many times. The chain couples TRBV20-1 to TRBJ1-2; D uncertain. V lost 0 bases to trimming and J lost 0 bases, with 11 bases between them. Germline V gene lookup returns CDR1 DFQATT and CDR2 SNEGSKA (reference sequence). This CDR3 spans 15 amino acids. CDR3 DNA sequence: TGCAGTGCTAGAGATAAGGAGGGTTCTAACTATGGCTACACCTTC. This translates into CSARDKEGSNYGYTF.

This clonotype was observed a few times. The chain couples TRBV11-2 to TRBJ1-6; 8 bases agree with TRBD1. Germline trimming cut 4 bases from V and 9 bases from J; bases unmatched to any gene: 5. The V gene's germline CDR1 is SGHAT and CDR2 FQNNGV. CDR3 length: 14 amino acids. The CDR3 loop is CASSSGQGISPLHF. The CDR3 bases are TGTGCCAGCAGCTCCGGACAGGGAATTTCACCCCTCCACTTT. Supplemented by reference TRBV11-2 and TRBJ1-6, the full variable domain reads EAGVAQSPRYKIIEKRQSVAFWCNPISGHATLYWYQQILGQGPKLLIQFQNNGVVDDSQLPKDRFSAERLKGVDSTLKIQPAKLEDSAVYLCASSSGQGISPLHFGNGTRLTVT.

This clonotype was counted at least ten times. This rearrangement joins TRBV12-3 or TRBV12-4 to TRBJ2-7, with D tentatively TRBD2 (6 bases). Trimming stripped 6 bases from V and 1 base from J, with 13 bases between. The CDR3 spans 14 residues. This chain's CDR3 is CASSLVAGSYEQYF. CDR3 sequence (DNA): TGTGCCAGCAGCTTGGTGGCGGGGTCCTACGAGCAGTACTTC.

This clonotype was seen a handful of times. The CDR3 is CASSTSGGAEGEQFF. The CDR3 DNA reads as TGTGCCAGCAGCACTAGCGGGGGGGCGGAGGGCGAGCAGTTCTTC. The J gene is TRBJ2-1, the V gene TRBV9; 13 nucleotides align to TRBD2. In germline, CDR1 is SGDLS, CDR2 YYNGEE. The CDR3 loop spans 15 amino acids. The ends lost 4 bases at V and 10 bases at J; junction bases unmatched: 8.

Many counts were recorded for this clonotype. This chain connects TRBV12-3 or TRBV12-4 to TRBJ1-5, with TRBD1 identical over 8 bases. This CDR3 is built from 15 residues. With V trimmed by 6 bases and J by 2 bases, 6 bases remained unmatched. The CDR3 loop is CASSWTGTGNQPQHF. The CDR3 DNA follows: TGTGCCAGCAGCTGGACAGGGACCGGCAATCAGCCCCAGCATTTT.

The gene calls are TRBV5-1 and TRBJ2-3, with 7 nucleotides matching TRBD2. Germline V gives CDR1 SGHRS, CDR2 YFSETQ. The trim removed 3 bases at V and 2 bases at J, leaving 9 bases unmatched. The length of the CDR3 is 16 residues. The CDR3 DNA is TGCGCCAGCAGCTGGTCGCGGGGGAAAACCACAGATACGCAGTATTTT. Residues: CASSWSRGKTTDTQYF.

This clonotype was detected only a few times. The rearrangement links TRBV5-4 to TRBJ2-2; D not certain. Germline lookup yields CDR1 SGHNT and CDR2 YYREEE (reference sequence). The V and J ends lost 0 bases and 10 bases respectively, with 7 bases between them. The CDR3 runs to 12 residues. Here the CDR3 DNA reads TGTGCCAGCAGCTTGGACACAGCGGAGCTGTTTTTT. Its translation: CASSLDTAELFF.

This clonotype occurred many times. The chain employs TRBV7-8 and TRBJ2-4, with D possibly TRBD1 on 6 matching bases. Germline V gene sequence: CDR1 SGHVS, CDR2 FQNEAQ. The length of the CDR3 is 17 residues. Trimming pared 5 bases from V and 1 base from J, leaving 18 bases between. CDR3 amino acids: CASSPLGQGLAKNIQYF. The CDR3 coding sequence is TGTGCCAGCAGCCCGTTGGGTCAGGGGCTGGCCAAAAACATTCAGTACTTC.

This clonotype was observed at least ten times. For the CDR3, the DNA is TGTGCCAGCAGTACCGAATTTTCACCCCTCCACTTT. Translated, it gives CASSTEFSPLHF. The chain combines TRBV6-6 with TRBJ1-6, with no clear D. V was trimmed by 5 bases and J by 9 bases, leaving 8 bases between them. Germline-derived CDR1 and CDR2 are MNHNY and SVGAGI (reference sequence). The CDR3 has 12 amino acids.

This clonotype was detected once. This rearrangement joins TRBV6-6 to TRBJ2-1, with 9 bases fitting TRBD1. The end of the DNA is better explained by TRBJ2-7, so the J call may be wrong. This CDR3 is built from 15 residues. Germline lookup yields CDR1 MNHNY and CDR2 SVGAGI (reference sequence). The DNA of the CDR3 is TGTGCCAGCAGCCCCCCGGGACAGGGTGTAAATGAGCAGTACTTC. This translates into CASSPPGQGVNEQYF.

This clonotype was seen a handful of times. The gene calls are TRBV11-2 and TRBJ2-7, with a possible D match to TRBD1 (6 bases). Looked up from germline, CDR1 is SGHAT and CDR2 is FQNNGV. The CDR3 extends over 17 amino acids. Trimming removed 4 bases at V and 4 bases at J, with 23 bases between. The CDR3 region has the DNA TGTGCCAGCAGCTCAAATCGTAACTCGGGACATCGGTACGAGCAGTACTTC. Encoded protein: CASSSNRNSGHRYEQYF.

There are many counts of this clonotype. This rearrangement joins TRBV27 to TRBJ1-1, with 8 nucleotides matching TRBD1. J lost 5 bases, V lost 5 bases, and 13 bases had no gene match. Germline V gene data show CDR1 as MNHEY and CDR2 as SMNVEV (reference sequence). The CDR3 consists of 16 residues. CDR3 DNA sequence: TGTGCCAGCAGTCTTAGTCAGGGGGCCGTGAGTACTGAAGCTTTCTTT. Translation gives CASSLSQGAVSTEAFF.

This clonotype was counted many times. The V call is TRBV20-1, the J call TRBJ1-6; possibly TRBD1 for D (5 bases). The CDR3 is 16 residues long. V lost 3 bases, J lost 6 bases, and 18 bases lay in between. The germline V gene has CDR1 DFQATT and CDR2 SNEGSKA (reference sequence). The CDR3 region is CSASMGPSRVNSPLHF. CDR3 bases: TGCAGTGCTAGTATGGGCCCGAGCAGGGTTAATTCACCCCTCCACTTT.

This clonotype was counted ten times or more. The chain carries TRBV7-9 and TRBJ1-1; D ambiguous. V was pared by 8 bases and J by 1 base, with 8 bases between. The CDR3 is 12 residues long. In germline, CDR1 is SEHNR, CDR2 FQNEAQ (reference sequence). The CDR3 coding sequence is TGTGCCAGCGATTTGTGGAACACTGAAGCTTTCTTT. Protein product: CASDLWNTEAFF. The variable domain in full, with the rest retrieved from reference TRBV7-9 and TRBJ1-1, is DTGVSQNPRHKITKRGQNVTFRCDPISEHNRLYWYRQTLGQGPEFLTYFQNEAQLEKSRLLSDRFSAERPKGSFSTLEIQRTEQGDSAMYLCASDLWNTEAFFGQGTRLTVV.

This clonotype was seen at least ten times. This chain links TRBV6-5 with TRBJ2-1; 9 nucleotides match TRBD1. This CDR3 contains 16 residues. Germline trimming cut 8 bases from V and 4 bases from J; bases unmatched to any gene: 12. CDR1 and CDR2 (germline): MNHEY, SVGAGI. CDR3 nucleotide sequence: TGTGCCAGCCGTACTAAAGGGACAGGGCGTTACAATGAGCAGTTCTTC. This codes for CASRTKGTGRYNEQFF.

This chain uses TRBV9 with TRBJ1-2, with D possibly TRBD1 on 6 matching bases. From germline, CDR1 is SGDLS and CDR2 YYNGEE. CDR3 length: 17 amino acids. V lost 3 bases and J lost 4, with 22 bases in between. The CDR3 DNA reads as TGTGCCAGCAGCGCCAATATCGTTACAGGGATAAGCTATGGCTACACCTTC. Translation: CASSANIVTGISYGYTF.

This chain joins TRBV29-1 and TRBJ1-1; weak D call: TRBD1 (5 bases). Trimming removed 7 bases from V and 0 bases from J, with 12 bases in between. Germline-derived CDR1 and CDR2 are SQVTM and ANQGSEA. The CDR3 length is 13 residues. CDR3 sequence: CSARQSLNTEAFF. In DNA, the CDR3 is TGCAGCGCCCGACAGTCCTTGAACACTGAAGCTTTCTTT.

This clonotype was observed many times. CDR3 in amino acids: CASTLGAGMGANVLTF. The DNA of the CDR3 is TGTGCCAGCACCCTTGGGGCAGGCATGGGGGCCAACGTCCTGACTTTC. The chain has TRBV25-1 and TRBJ2-6, with a tentative D call TRBD1 (5 bases). The germline V gene has CDR1 MGHDK and CDR2 SYGVNS. V lost 7 bases and J 4 bases, leaving 17 bases between the germline ends. The CDR3 spans 16 residues. Full variable domain (remainder filled in from reference TRBV25-1 and TRBJ2-6): EADIYQTPRYLVIGTGKKITLECSQTMGHDKMYWYQQDPGMELHLIHYSYGVNSTEKGDLSSESTVSRIRTEHFPLTLESARPSHTSQYLCASTLGAGMGANVLTFGAGSRLTVL.

This clonotype has at least ten counts. The chain links TRBV12-3 or TRBV12-4 to TRBJ1-5, with a possible D match to TRBD1 (6 bases). The CDR3 is 16 amino acids. V was cut by 3 bases and J by 0 bases, with 12 bases left in between. The DNA for the CDR3 is TGTGCCAGCAGTTTGGGGACAACGAATAGCAATCAGCCCCAGCATTTT. This gives the protein CASSLGTTNSNQPQHF.